The 8 T cell receptor beta chains listed next were all sequenced from one sample in a study of shared clonotypes between healthy human individuals. Clones were read by immunoSEQ multiplex PCR, and TCRdb kept only the in-frame ones, dropping some. The data show 150,000 to 200,000 clones, approximately 92% seen once. The sequenced sample was naive CD4+ T cells sorted from blood. Subset indicated: CD45RA+ positively selected. All receptors derive from a woman aged 30 to 39 in good health.

This chain connects TRBV28 to TRBJ2-3, with 11 nucleotides matching TRBD1. Germline CDR1 and CDR2: MDHEN and SYDVKM. V gave up 4 bases and J gave up 5 bases; unmatched junction bases: 2. The CDR3 has 14 residues. The CDR3 protein is CASSSGQGVDTQYF. For the CDR3, the DNA is TGTGCCAGCAGTTCGGGACAGGGGGTAGATACGCAGTATTTT.

CDR3: CASSPQGQGISGNTIYF. In DNA form, the CDR3 reads TGTGCCAGCAGCCCTCAGGGACAGGGGATATCTGGAAACACCATATATTTT. V gene TRBV28 combines with J gene TRBJ1-3; 10 bases match TRBD1. The trim removed 6 bases at V and 1 base at J, leaving 9 bases unmatched. This CDR3 is 17 amino acids long. CDR1 is MDHEN, CDR2 SYDVKM, per germline.

The V gene is TRBV6-5, the J gene TRBJ1-4; 10 nucleotides align to TRBD1. CDR1 MNHEY and CDR2 SVGAGI come from the germline V gene. The ends lost 7 bases at V and 6 bases at J; junction bases unmatched: 2. CDR3 length: 13 amino acids. CDR3 in amino acids: CASKTGGYEKLFF. CDR3 coding DNA: TGTGCCAGCAAGACAGGGGGCTATGAAAAACTGTTTTTT.

This rearrangement joins TRBV7-8 to TRBJ1-3; D gene ambiguous. CDR3 length equals 12 residues. Germline CDR1 reads SGHVS; CDR2 reads FQNEAQ. Trimming shortened V by 5 bases and J by 8 bases, and 10 bases separated the two germline ends. The CDR3, as DNA: TGTGCCAGCAGCAAACGTGGGGACACCATATATTTT. Protein product: CASSKRGDTIYF.

The chain recombines TRBV5-4 with TRBJ2-7; possible D gene TRBD2, 7 bases. Germline V gene data show CDR1 as SGHNT and CDR2 as YYREEE (reference sequence). This CDR3 spans 15 amino acids. V was shortened by 4 bases and J by 0 bases, with 14 bases between the two germline ends. CDR3 coding DNA: TGTGCCAGCAGCATAGGGGGAGGGGCCTCCTACGAGCAGTACTTC. Encoded protein: CASSIGGGASYEQYF.

The chain links TRBV18 to TRBJ2-5; perhaps TRBD1 as D (5 bases). The end of the DNA is better explained by TRBJ2-7, so the J call may be wrong. The V gene's germline CDR1 is KGHSH and CDR2 LQKENI. The CDR3 contains 13 residues. The CDR3 DNA reads as TGTGCCAGCTCAGAACAGGACTCCTACGAGCAGTACTTC. It encodes CASSEQDSYEQYF.

The chain joins TRBV2 to TRBJ2-2; maybe TRBD2 (5 bases). The CDR3 spans 14 residues. Germline CDR1 reads SNHLY; CDR2 reads FYNNEI. The V end lost 8 bases, the J end lost 6 bases, and 16 bases lay between the germline ends. DNA for the CDR3: TGTGCCAGCGGATCGCGGGTCTCCCCCGGGGAGCTGTTTTTT. Amino acids: CASGSRVSPGELFF.

V usage is TRBV19 and J usage is TRBJ2-1; the D gene is possibly TRBD2 (5 bases). The CDR3 loop spans 13 amino acids. Looked up from germline, CDR1 is LNHDA and CDR2 is SQIVND (reference sequence). The V gene lost 5 bases and the J gene lost 12 bases, with 17 bases spanning the gap. The CDR3: CASSVEGQAWQFF. The CDR3 coding sequence is TGTGCCAGTAGTGTCGAGGGCCAAGCCTGGCAGTTCTTC. Filled out from reference TRBV19 and TRBJ2-1, the complete variable domain reads DGGITQSPKYLFRKEGQNVTLSCEQNLNHDAMYWYRQDPGQGLRLIYYSQIVNDFQKGDIAEGYSVSREKKESFPLTVTSAQKNPTAFYLCASSVEGQAWQFFGPGTRLTVL.